The present TCR beta chain was sequenced within a study of blood T cells in healthy people across ages. Overall study findings and caveats: Researchers report that TCR beta diversity correlated strongly with naive T cell percentage.

As regards this clonotype: Its specificity is unknown.

CDR3 length: 18 residues. Trimming took 8 bases from V and 0 from J; bases not matched to a gene: 5. With a J-beta primer mix and a sample-barcoded 5' primer, a second PCR ran 7 to 11 cycles. TCRdb used MiXCR to reprocess the 5' RACE reads, holding one entry per CDR3 protein. The table records around 1,000,000 distinct CDR3 sequences, around 27% of them present only once. The sample also formed part of further work on T cells of mothers and their children. In that study: A second PCR was performed with the M1S primer. This primer added sample barcodes and 2-4 random nucleotides. Each child contributed about 3 million TCR beta CDR3 reads, while each mother contributed over 8 million.

The chain is built from TRBV12-3 or TRBV12-4 and TRBJ2-6; 15 nucleotides match TRBD2. The specimen was blood. This sequence was found in a girl aged 2 to 10 in good health. This CDR3 is CASGRTSGGGSGANVLTF. CDR3 bases: TGTGCCAGCGGGAGGACTAGCGGGGGGGGCTCTGGGGCCAACGTCCTGACTTTC.